These T cell receptor beta chains were read from a single sample in a study of blood T cells in healthy people across ages. TCRdb independently ran MiXCR on the 5' RACE reads; one entry per CDR3 protein. The data show about 640,000 distinct CDR3 sequences, roughly three fifths seen once. The sequenced material came from blood. Source of these receptors: a man between 60 and 75 years old in good health. CDR3s include the opening cysteine and the closing phenylalanine or tryptophan. D genes are given only for firm matches. Rows give clone size only sometimes, using once, few, many, or a class for an expanded clone.

V: TRBV20-1
D: -
size: few
J: TRBJ2-5
DNA: TGCAGTGCTAACAACAGGGAGGGGTCTCAAGAGACCCAGTACTTC
CDR3: CSANNREGSQETQYF

V: TRBV7-2
D: -
size: -
J: TRBJ2-3
DNA: TGTGCCAGCAGCTTACGGGGGAGGGATACGCAGTATTTT
CDR3: CASSLRGRDTQYF

V: TRBV28
D: -
size: -
J: TRBJ1-3
DNA: TGTGCCAGCAGGGGGATTGGAAACACCATATATTTT
CDR3: CASRGIGNTIYF

V: TRBV7-9
D: -
size: -
J: TRBJ1-6
DNA: TGTGCCAGCAGCTTTAATAGGGCCGGTTCACCCCTCCACTTT
CDR3: CASSFNRAGSPLHF

V: TRBV7-9
D: TRBD1
size: few
J: TRBJ2-7
DNA: TGTGCCAGCAGCCCGCGACAGGGGCGAGGCTACGAGCAGTACTTC
CDR3: CASSPRQGRGYEQYF

V: TRBV20-1
D: TRBD1
size: -
J: TRBJ1-4
DNA: TGCAGTGCTGACCACAGGGGGATGGATGAAAAACTGTTTTTT
CDR3: CSADHRGMDEKLFF

V: TRBV15
D: -
size: -
J: TRBJ2-5
DNA: TGTGCCACCAGCATCAATCAGGAAGAGACCCAGTACTTC
CDR3: CATSINQEETQYF

V: TRBV9
D: -
size: few
J: TRBJ2-5
DNA: TGTGCCAGCAGCGTAGCCGGGGGACAGACACAAGAGACCCAGTACTTC
CDR3: CASSVAGGQTQETQYF

V: TRBV5-1
D: TRBD2
size: few
J: TRBJ2-4
DNA: TGCGCCAGCAGCCGCGGGGGGGGGCGCAGAAACATTCAGTACTTC
CDR3: CASSRGGGRRNIQYF

V: TRBV2
D: -
size: -
J: TRBJ1-4
DNA: TGTGCCAGCGGGGGGGGGATTGAAAAACTGTTTTTT
CDR3: CASGGGIEKLFF

V: TRBV5-1
D: -
size: once
J: TRBJ1-6
DNA: TGCGCCAGCAGCAGAGAGACAGATTCACCCCTCCACTTT
CDR3: CASSRETDSPLHF

V: TRBV20-1
D: -
size: -
J: TRBJ2-7
DNA: TGCAGTGCTAGCGACATCCACGAGCAGTACTTC
CDR3: CSASDIHEQYF

V: TRBV28
D: TRBD2
size: -
J: TRBJ2-3
DNA: TGTGCCAGCAGGGAGGACGGGGGGGAAACAGATACGCAGTATTTT
CDR3: CASREDGGETDTQYF

V: TRBV5-1
D: TRBD2
size: -
J: TRBJ2-3
DNA: TGCGCCAGCAGCTCGAACCCACCTAGCGGGGGGGCCGTAGATACGCAGTATTTT
CDR3: CASSSNPPSGGAVDTQYF

V: TRBV9
D: TRBD2
size: -
J: TRBJ2-7
DNA: TGTGCCAGCAGCGTAGATGGGACTAGCGTTTACGAGCAGTACTTC
CDR3: CASSVDGTSVYEQYF

V: TRBV20-1
D: TRBD1
size: once
J: TRBJ1-2
DNA: TGCAGTGCTCGAAGGACAGGGACGGATGGCTACACCTTC
CDR3: CSARRTGTDGYTF

V: TRBV6-4
D: TRBD2
size: -
J: TRBJ2-1
DNA: TGTGCCAGTAGTGAAGGTCTAGCGGGCGATGAGCAGTTCTTC
CDR3: CASSEGLAGDEQFF

V: TRBV5-1
D: TRBD1
size: -
J: TRBJ2-5
DNA: TGCGCCAGCAGCGTTCAGGGGGAGCGAGAGACCCAGTACTTC
CDR3: CASSVQGERETQYF

V: TRBV6-2/TRBV6-3
D: TRBD2
size: few
J: TRBJ2-7
DNA: TGTGCCAGCAGCCGACGGGGGGGCGATTACGAGCAGTACTTC
CDR3: CASSRRGGDYEQYF